A single T cell receptor (beta chain) is shown here with its context. The antigen is undetermined. This entry is derived from a study of cytomegalovirus exposure and HLA in healthy donors. General observations from the study: Most TCR sequences were uncommon, yet certain public TCRs appeared in many donors. Later analysis identified a missense DCLRE1C variant that was linked to TCR beta V- and J-gene trimming. Reported findings show TCR beta sequences accurately forecast HLA-A and HLA-B alleles in most subjects.

V lost 4 bases and J 5 bases, leaving 15 bases between the germline ends. CDR3 size: 14 residues. Looked up from germline, CDR1 is SEHNR and CDR2 is FQNEAQ (reference sequence). 13 Jbeta primers and 60 Vbeta primers were used for the PCR. TCRdb's table, derived via immunoSEQ multiplex PCR, lists solely in-frame clones and lacks some. The sample contains around 190,000 clones, roughly 80% of which appear only once. This TCR was recovered from a woman in her late teens or twenties in good health and CMV-seronegative. Sequencing used PBMCs. The chain couples TRBV7-9 to TRBJ2-7; D is undetermined. The CDR3 DNA sequence: TGTGCCAGCAGCTCCCGGGTAGACCCCCACGAGCAGTACTTC. Translated: CASSSRVDPHEQYF.